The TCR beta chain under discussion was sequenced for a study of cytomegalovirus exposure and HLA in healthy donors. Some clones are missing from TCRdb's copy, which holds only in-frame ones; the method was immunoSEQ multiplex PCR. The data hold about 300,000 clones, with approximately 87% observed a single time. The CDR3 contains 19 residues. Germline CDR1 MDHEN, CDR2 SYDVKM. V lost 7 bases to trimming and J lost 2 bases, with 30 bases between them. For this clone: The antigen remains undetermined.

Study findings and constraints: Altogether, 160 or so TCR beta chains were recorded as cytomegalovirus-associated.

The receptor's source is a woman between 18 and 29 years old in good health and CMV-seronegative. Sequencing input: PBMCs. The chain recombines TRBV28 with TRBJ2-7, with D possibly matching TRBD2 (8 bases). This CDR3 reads CASTSLGGPSGLITYEQYF. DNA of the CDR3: TGTGCCAGCACCTCCCTAGGGGGCCCTAGCGGGCTAATTACCTACGAGCAGTACTTC.